This T cell receptor (beta chain) was observed in a study of CD8+ T cells in alopecia areata. Lesional scalp punch biopsies and peripheral blood came from alopecia areata patients. The CDR3 is 16 residues long. Trimming removed 0 bases at V and 2 bases at J, with 13 bases between. CDR1 is SGDLS, CDR2 YYNGEE, per germline. The authors extracted RNA and reverse transcribed it into cDNA as the sequencing template. Sequencing was performed with immunoSEQ multiplex PCR; in TCRdb, only in-frame clones are kept and a portion is missing. The data contain about 12,000 clones, around three fifths of them singletons.

The chain joins TRBV9 to TRBJ2-3; perhaps TRBD1 as D (7 bases). Sequenced input: skin. The TCR was taken from a human donor with alopecia areata. In DNA form, the CDR3 reads TGTGCCAGCAGCGTAGCGGAGGGGGCTGTCACAGATACGCAGTATTTT. It yields the protein CASSVAEGAVTDTQYF.